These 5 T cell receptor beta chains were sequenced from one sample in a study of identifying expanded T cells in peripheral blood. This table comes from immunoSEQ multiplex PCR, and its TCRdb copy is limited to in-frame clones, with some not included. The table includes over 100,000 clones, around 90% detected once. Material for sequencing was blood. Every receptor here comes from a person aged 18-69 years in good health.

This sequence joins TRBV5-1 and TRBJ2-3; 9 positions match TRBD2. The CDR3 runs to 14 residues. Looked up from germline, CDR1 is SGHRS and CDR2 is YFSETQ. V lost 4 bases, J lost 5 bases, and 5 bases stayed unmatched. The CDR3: CASSIIAGEDTQYF. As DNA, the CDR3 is TGCGCCAGCAGCATTATAGCGGGGGAAGATACGCAGTATTTT.

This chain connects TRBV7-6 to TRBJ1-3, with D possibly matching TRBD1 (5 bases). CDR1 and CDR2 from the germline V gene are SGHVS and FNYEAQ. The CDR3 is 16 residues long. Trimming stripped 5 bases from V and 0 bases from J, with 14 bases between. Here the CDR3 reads CASSDSLDDSGNTIYF. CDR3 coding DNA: TGTGCCAGCAGCGACAGCTTAGATGACTCTGGAAACACCATATATTTT.

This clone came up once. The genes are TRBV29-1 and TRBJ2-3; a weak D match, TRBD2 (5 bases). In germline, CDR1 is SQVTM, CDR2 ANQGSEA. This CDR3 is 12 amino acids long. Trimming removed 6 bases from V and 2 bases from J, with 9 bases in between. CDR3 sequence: CSVKRSTDTQYF. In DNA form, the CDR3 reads TGCAGCGTCAAGCGGTCCACAGATACGCAGTATTTT.

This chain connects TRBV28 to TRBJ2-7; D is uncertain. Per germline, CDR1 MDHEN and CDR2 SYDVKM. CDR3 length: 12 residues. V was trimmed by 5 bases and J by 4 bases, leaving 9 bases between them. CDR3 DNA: TGTGCCAGCAGTCCACCCGGTTACGAGCAGTACTTC. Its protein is CASSPPGYEQYF.

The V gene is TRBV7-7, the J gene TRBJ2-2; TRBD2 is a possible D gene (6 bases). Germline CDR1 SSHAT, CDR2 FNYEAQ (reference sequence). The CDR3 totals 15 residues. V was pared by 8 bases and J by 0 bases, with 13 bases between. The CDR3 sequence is CASRRAGPNTGELFF. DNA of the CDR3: TGTGCCAGCCGGAGGGCGGGTCCGAACACCGGGGAGCTGTTTTTT.